Following are 27 T cell receptor beta chains from one sample sequenced in a study of memory CD4+ T cells and cytomegalovirus serostatus. Some clones are missing from TCRdb's copy, which holds only in-frame ones; the method was immunoSEQ multiplex PCR. Of 56,000 or so clones detected, roughly 72% appear once; the ten largest clones hold around 1.6%. The sort gate was single viable CD3+CD4+CD8-CD45RO+ cells for memory CD4+ T cells. What was sequenced was memory CD4+ T cells from blood. These receptors came from an adult in good health and CMV-seronegative.

The chain recombines TRBV2 with TRBJ2-2; D is perhaps TRBD1 (5 bases). Germline V CDR1 and CDR2: SNHLY, FYNNEI. V dropped 4 bases and J dropped 6 bases, with 6 bases sitting between them. This CDR3 region has 12 residues. This chain's CDR3 is CASSVGPGELFF. Here the CDR3 DNA reads TGTGCCAGCAGTGTGGGGCCCGGGGAGCTGTTTTTT.

This clone was found once. V gene TRBV11-2 combines with J gene TRBJ1-4; D unclear. V lost 6 bases to trimming and J lost 4 bases, with 6 bases between them. Germline V gene sequence: CDR1 SGHAT, CDR2 FQNNGV. The CDR3 is 12 residues long. CDR3 protein: CASRSSNEKLFF. CDR3 bases: TGTGCCAGCAGGTCCAGTAATGAAAAACTGTTTTTT.

This chain uses TRBV2 with TRBJ1-3; D is unclear. CDR3 length: 14 residues. Germline CDR1 SNHLY, CDR2 FYNNEI. V was clipped by 5 bases and J by 0 bases, with 8 bases between them. CDR3 coding DNA: TGTGCCAGCAGTTTCCTGAGCTCTGGAAACACCATATATTTT. Translating it yields CASSFLSSGNTIYF.

This rearrangement joins TRBV28 to TRBJ1-1; D is undetermined. Germline V gene data show CDR1 as MDHEN and CDR2 as SYDVKM. The CDR3 loop spans 12 amino acids. Trimming took 7 bases from V and 5 from J, leaving 11 bases between them. CDR3 sequence (DNA): TGTGCCAGCACCCTCTGGGGAACTGAAGCTTTCTTT. Its translation is CASTLWGTEAFF.

This chain uses TRBV28 with TRBJ1-4; unclear D gene. Trimming pared 1 base from V and 3 bases from J, leaving 3 bases between. CDR1 and CDR2 (germline): MDHEN, SYDVKM. The CDR3 contains 13 residues. CDR3: CASSLFANEKLFF. Here the CDR3 DNA reads TGTGCCAGCAGTTTATTTGCTAATGAAAAACTGTTTTTT.

This rearrangement joins TRBV2 to TRBJ2-7, with 10 nucleotides matching TRBD2. The junction had 8 bases not matched to a gene; V was cut back by 6 bases and J by 3 bases. The CDR3 runs 15 residues. The germline CDR1 and CDR2 sequences are SNHLY and FYNNEI. CDR3 amino acids: CASSVSAGGVYEQYF. The CDR3 DNA reads as TGTGCCAGCAGCGTCTCAGCGGGAGGGGTCTACGAGCAGTACTTC.

The J gene is TRBJ2-5, the V gene TRBV5-1, with D uncertain. Germline values: CDR1 SGHRS, CDR2 YFSETQ. The CDR3 is made up of 14 amino acids. V shed 0 bases and J shed 1 base, with 7 bases lying between them. CDR3 residues: CASSLEIPQETQYF. The CDR3 bases are TGCGCCAGCAGCTTGGAAATCCCCCAAGAGACCCAGTACTTC. Filled out from reference TRBV5-1 and TRBJ2-5, the complete variable domain reads KAGVTQTPRYLIKTRGQQVTLSCSPISGHRSVSWYQQTPGQGLQFLFEYFSETQRNKGNFPGRFSGRQFSNSRSEMNVSTLELGDSALYLCASSLEIPQETQYFGPGTRLLVL.

V and J are TRBV9 and TRBJ2-7, with 11 positions matching TRBD1. With 0 bases clipped from V and 0 bases from J, the junction kept 2 bases outside the gene matches. In germline, CDR1 is SGDLS, CDR2 YYNGEE. This CDR3 is built from 16 residues. The CDR3 sequence is CASSVEGTGGSYEQYF. The DNA for the CDR3 is TGTGCCAGCAGCGTAGAAGGGACAGGGGGCTCCTACGAGCAGTACTTC.

This clone was seen only a few times. Additional DNA sequences in this sample encode the identical CDR3. The rearrangement links TRBV28 to TRBJ1-3; D is ambiguous. The CDR3 has 14 amino acids. Trimming stripped 3 bases from V and 0 bases from J, with 6 bases between. Per germline, CDR1 MDHEN and CDR2 SYDVKM. The CDR3 region has the DNA TGTGCCAGCAGTTTTAGAAGCTCTGGAAACACCATATATTTT. It translates to CASSFRSSGNTIYF.

The chain combines TRBV27 with TRBJ1-1, with a tentative D call TRBD1 (6 bases). Germline V gene data show CDR1 as MNHEY and CDR2 as SMNVEV (reference sequence). The CDR3 loop spans 14 amino acids. The germline V and J ends were trimmed by 4 bases and 2 bases, with 11 bases remaining between them. In DNA form, the CDR3 reads TGTGCCAGCAGTTCTCGGACAGCCAACACTGAAGCTTTCTTT. Encoded protein: CASSSRTANTEAFF.

CDR3 region: CASSLSGSAYNEQFF. CDR3 in DNA: TGTGCCAGCAGCTTAAGCGGGAGCGCCTACAATGAGCAGTTCTTC. The rearrangement joins TRBV5-6 to TRBJ2-1; 8 nucleotides agree with TRBD2. Germline-derived CDR1 and CDR2 are SGHDT and YYEEEE. The CDR3 is made up of 15 amino acids. V shed 2 bases and J 2 bases; nucleotides not matched to a gene: 3.

J is TRBJ1-2 and V is TRBV15, with D maybe TRBD1 (5 bases). Germline CDR1 reads LNHNV; CDR2 reads YYDKDF (reference sequence). The V gene lost 0 bases and the J gene lost 7 bases, with 15 bases spanning the gap. The CDR3 loop spans 15 amino acids. This CDR3 is CATSRDWERGGGYTF. Written as DNA, the CDR3 is TGTGCCACCAGCAGAGATTGGGAAAGGGGTGGTGGCTACACCTTC.

The chain links TRBV2 to TRBJ2-2; D call uncertain. Germline loops: CDR1 SNHLY, CDR2 FYNNEI. The ends were cut back, 9 bases at V and 1 base at J, with 3 bases in the middle. This CDR3 is built from 11 residues. The CDR3 loop is CASQNTGELFF. CDR3 DNA sequence: TGTGCCAGTCAGAACACCGGGGAGCTGTTTTTT. The full variable domain, completed using reference TRBV2 and TRBJ2-2, is EPEVTQTPSHQVTQMGQEVILRCVPISNHLYFYWYRQILGQKVEFLVSFYNNEISEKSEIFDDQFSVERPDGSNFTLKIRSTKLEDSAMYFCASQNTGELFFGEGSRLTVL.

The gene calls are TRBV5-4 and TRBJ2-7; 7 bases align to TRBD1. V lost 4 bases, J lost 4 bases, and 8 bases stayed unmatched. Germline V gene data show CDR1 as SGHNT and CDR2 as YYREEE (reference sequence). The CDR3 runs 14 residues. CDR3 bases: TGTGCCAGCAGCGGACGGGACAGAGTTTACGAGCAGTACTTC. Protein product: CASSGRDRVYEQYF.

The rearrangement uses TRBV28 and TRBJ2-5; tentative D call: TRBD2 (6 bases). The CDR3 covers 16 residues. The germline CDR1 and CDR2 sequences are MDHEN and SYDVKM. Trimming removed 2 bases from V and 2 bases from J, with 15 bases in between. CDR3 coding DNA: TGTGCCAGCAGTTTAGTAGTCGGGAGCTGGCAAGAGACCCAGTACTTC. It encodes CASSLVVGSWQETQYF.

The rearrangement joins TRBV18 to TRBJ2-3; a possible D gene is TRBD2 (7 bases). CDR3 size: 12 residues. Trimming took 2 bases from V and 13 from J, leaving 13 bases between them. Germline CDR1 reads KGHSH; CDR2 reads LQKENI. CDR3 amino acids: CASSPGGAGKYF. The CDR3 nucleotides are TGTGCCAGCTCACCAGGGGGGGCCGGCAAGTATTTT.

This sequence joins TRBV18 and TRBJ2-2; 8 bases fit TRBD1. V trimming: 1 base; J trimming: 5 bases; junction bases outside the gene matches: 3. The CDR3 runs 15 residues. Germline V gene data show CDR1 as KGHSH and CDR2 as LQKENI. CDR3 residues: CASSPQRQGTGELFF. The CDR3, as DNA: TGTGCCAGCTCACCACAGAGACAGGGGACCGGGGAGCTGTTTTTT.

The chain links TRBV6-5 to TRBJ2-2; 7 positions agree with TRBD1. The CDR3 spans 15 residues. Per the germline V gene, CDR1 is MNHEY and CDR2 is SVGAGI. Trimming at V came to 2 bases and at J to 7 bases, leaving 7 bases not matched to a gene. CDR3 loop: CASSYVQGFGGELFF. The CDR3 bases are TGTGCCAGCAGTTACGTACAGGGGTTCGGCGGGGAGCTGTTTTTT.

The chain uses TRBV10-2 and TRBJ2-1; 11 bases agree with TRBD2. The CDR3 spans 13 residues. V was pared by 5 bases and J by 8 bases, with 2 bases of the junction left unmatched. Germline V lookup: CDR1 WSHSY, CDR2 SAAADI. CDR3 DNA sequence: TGCGCCAGCAGTAGACTAGCGGGACATGAGCAGTTCTTC. This gives the protein CASSRLAGHEQFF.

The rearrangement links TRBV5-1 to TRBJ1-3; 9 bases align to TRBD1. V shed 4 bases and J 3 bases; nucleotides not matched to a gene: 8. CDR1 SGHRS and CDR2 YFSETQ come from the germline V gene. The CDR3 is 16 amino acids. This chain's CDR3 is CASSRTGAKFGNTIYF. The DNA of the CDR3 is TGCGCCAGCAGCCGGACAGGGGCGAAATTTGGAAACACCATATATTTT.

A single count supports this clone. The rearrangement joins TRBV28 to TRBJ2-1; 10 nucleotides line up with TRBD2. Germline V gene lookup returns CDR1 MDHEN and CDR2 SYDVKM. V lost 3 bases, J lost 7 bases, and 9 bases stayed unmatched. The CDR3 contains 16 residues. CDR3: CASSFGIAGGTNEQFF. In DNA form, the CDR3 reads TGTGCCAGCAGTTTTGGGATAGCGGGAGGCACTAATGAGCAGTTCTTC.

The V and J genes are TRBV9 and TRBJ2-3, with D tentatively TRBD2 (6 bases). Germline CDR1 reads SGDLS; CDR2 reads YYNGEE. This CDR3 has 16 residues. The V gene lost 3 bases and the J gene lost 3 bases, with 17 bases spanning the gap. For the CDR3, the DNA is TGTGCCAGCAGCGCGAGGAGGGACCTGGGAACAGATACGCAGTATTTT. This sequence encodes CASSARRDLGTDTQYF.

The chain has TRBV20-1 and TRBJ2-7, with TRBD2 matching 7 bases. The length of the CDR3 is 11 residues. Germline CDR1 and CDR2: DFQATT and SNEGSKA (reference sequence). Trimming cost V 5 bases and J 6 bases; bases outside gene matches: 4. CDR3 region: CSAWGRGEQYF. The CDR3 DNA reads TGCAGTGCTTGGGGGAGGGGCGAGCAGTACTTC.

Only one count was recorded for this clone. This sequence joins TRBV4-2 and TRBJ1-3; 9 bases align to TRBD1. This CDR3 has 18 amino acids. Germline loops: CDR1 LGHNA, CDR2 YNFKEQ. The ends lost 4 bases at V and 2 bases at J; junction bases unmatched: 12. CDR3 loop: CASSLTGGPLNTGNTIYF. The CDR3 DNA follows: TGTGCCAGCAGCCTTACAGGGGGCCCTTTAAATACTGGAAACACCATATATTTT.

J is TRBJ2-7 and V is TRBV5-3, with 8 bases fitting TRBD1. TRBV5-3 is an open reading frame whose function is uncertain. This CDR3 has 15 residues. V dropped 4 bases and J dropped 4; count of bases not matched to a gene: 10. As DNA, the CDR3 is TGTGCCAGAAGCGTTCCGCGGCAGGGGGCTTACGAGCAGTACTTC. The encoded protein is CARSVPRQGAYEQYF.

V is TRBV7-3 and J is TRBJ1-6, with unresolved D. The V gene's germline CDR1 is SGHTA and CDR2 FQGTGA. This CDR3 contains 15 residues. Trimming shortened V by 2 bases and J by 0 bases, and 5 bases separated the two germline ends. This CDR3 reads CASSLGSSYNSPLHF. DNA for the CDR3: TGTGCCAGCAGCTTAGGTAGCTCCTATAATTCACCCCTCCACTTT. Filled out from reference TRBV7-3 and TRBJ1-6, the complete variable domain reads GAGVSQTPSNKVTEKGKYVELRCDPISGHTALYWYRQSLGQGPEFLIYFQGTGAADDSGLPNDRFFAVRPEGSVSTLKIQRTERGDSAVYLCASSLGSSYNSPLHFGNGTRLTVT.

The chain links TRBV14 to TRBJ2-1; 12 bases are shared with TRBD2. The V gene's germline CDR1 is SGHDN and CDR2 FVKESK. The CDR3 has 13 amino acids. After removal of 5 bases from V and 9 bases from J, the junction contained 2 bases not matched to a gene. CDR3 amino acids: CASSTSGGREQFF. CDR3 DNA sequence: TGTGCCAGCAGCACTAGCGGGGGGCGTGAGCAGTTCTTC.